The 20 T cell receptor beta chains below were found in one sample sequenced in a study of T cell repertoires in cytomegalovirus infection. TCRdb processed the reads anew with MiXCR; each CDR3 protein has one entry. In the table there are some 180,000 distinct CDR3 sequences, nearly 9.5% of which are singletons. Material: PBMCs. Receptors originate from a human donor in good health (CMV status not recorded). Some clones in this sample may be carry-over from other donors' samples.

The rearrangement joins TRBV12-3 or TRBV12-4 to TRBJ2-7, with a weak D call TRBD1 (6 bases). The CDR3 has 14 residues. Trimming pared 5 bases from V and 2 bases from J, leaving 13 bases between. The CDR3 reads CASSRTGTTYEQYF. In DNA, the CDR3 is TGTGCCAGCAGTCGCACCGGGACAACCTACGAGCAGTACTTC.

This clonotype was seen a few times. This sequence joins TRBV5-1 and TRBJ2-1, with 10 bases identical to TRBD1. Germline V lookup: CDR1 SGHRS, CDR2 YFSETQ. The CDR3 runs 16 residues. V shed 0 bases and J 7 bases; nucleotides not matched to a gene: 7. This CDR3 is CASSLAPGQGWNEQFF. The CDR3 DNA reads as TGCGCCAGCAGCTTGGCCCCGGGACAGGGGTGGAATGAGCAGTTCTTC.

The table lists this clonotype with many counts. The V gene is TRBV20-1, the J gene TRBJ2-3; D remains unclear. This CDR3 has 14 amino acids. CDR1 and CDR2 (germline): DFQATT, SNEGSKA (reference sequence). V lost 3 bases and J 4 bases, leaving 14 bases between the germline ends. The CDR3, as DNA: TGCAGTGCTAGCAGAACTGGGGTCCCAGATACGCAGTATTTT. Translation: CSASRTGVPDTQYF.

This clonotype was recorded at least ten times. The V call is TRBV7-2, the J call TRBJ2-3; 13 bases are shared with TRBD2. With 5 bases clipped from V and 6 bases from J, the junction kept 8 bases outside the gene matches. This CDR3 spans 16 amino acids. CDR1 SGHTA and CDR2 FQGNSA come from the germline V gene. CDR3 coding DNA: TGTGCCAGCAGCCCGGGACTAGCGGGACCCGGGGATACGCAGTATTTT. Its translation is CASSPGLAGPGDTQYF.

This clonotype was observed many times. V is TRBV11-2 and J is TRBJ2-7; D possibly corresponds to TRBD1 (6 bases). V was pared by 0 bases and J by 7 bases, with 19 bases between. Germline lookup yields CDR1 SGHAT and CDR2 FQNNGV. This CDR3 is 16 amino acids long. CDR3 loop: CASSLDLGQGWKEQYF. The DNA of the CDR3 is TGTGCCAGCAGCTTAGATTTAGGGCAGGGGTGGAAGGAGCAGTACTTC. Full variable domain (remainder filled in from reference TRBV11-2 and TRBJ2-7): EAGVAQSPRYKIIEKRQSVAFWCNPISGHATLYWYQQILGQGPKLLIQFQNNGVVDDSQLPKDRFSAERLKGVDSTLKIQPAKLEDSAVYLCASSLDLGQGWKEQYFGPGTRLTVT.

This chain links TRBV20-1 with TRBJ1-2, with D unclear. The CDR3 runs to 13 residues. Trimming stripped 3 bases from V and 1 base from J, with 9 bases between. Looked up from germline, CDR1 is DFQATT and CDR2 is SNEGSKA (reference sequence). The CDR3 is CSASPGVNYGYTF. The CDR3 bases are TGCAGTGCTAGTCCGGGAGTTAACTATGGCTACACCTTC.

The V gene is TRBV7-3, the J gene TRBJ2-3; D unclear. Trimming took off 1 base at V and 1 base at J, with 6 bases between the two ends. The germline V gene has CDR1 SGHTA and CDR2 FQGTGA. CDR3 length: 14 amino acids. The CDR3 reads CASSLNYGTDTQYF. In DNA, the CDR3 is TGTGCCAGCAGCTTAAATTACGGCACAGATACGCAGTATTTT. Full variable domain (missing parts from reference TRBV7-3 and TRBJ2-3): GAGVSQTPSNKVTEKGKYVELRCDPISGHTALYWYRQSLGQGPEFLIYFQGTGAADDSGLPNDRFFAVRPEGSVSTLKIQRTERGDSAVYLCASSLNYGTDTQYFGPGTRLTVL.

The rearrangement joins TRBV15 to TRBJ2-3; D possibly matches TRBD1 or TRBD2 (5 bases each). Germline V gene data show CDR1 as LNHNV and CDR2 as YYDKDF (reference sequence). The CDR3 covers 17 residues. The V end was cut by 3 bases, the J end by 0 bases, with 16 bases between. CDR3 protein: CATSRGRTGSSTDTQYF. In DNA, the CDR3 is TGTGCCACCAGCAGGGGACGGACTGGCTCTAGCACAGATACGCAGTATTTT.

In its sample, this clonotype was seen many times. V is TRBV7-2 and J is TRBJ2-7; D is perhaps TRBD2 (6 bases). Trimming removed 1 base from V and 2 bases from J, with 12 bases in between. Germline V gene lookup returns CDR1 SGHTA and CDR2 FQGNSA. The length of the CDR3 is 15 residues. The CDR3 coding sequence is TGTGCCAGCAGCTTAGAGGGCGGGGCCCCCTACGAGCAGTACTTC. Protein product: CASSLEGGAPYEQYF.

This clonotype was recorded at least ten times. This chain joins TRBV12-3 or TRBV12-4 and TRBJ2-7, with TRBD2 matching over 8 bases. The trim removed 5 bases at V and 4 bases at J, leaving 7 bases unmatched. This CDR3 comprises 14 residues. The CDR3 loop is CASSQLAEGYEQYF. CDR3 bases: TGTGCCAGCAGTCAACTAGCGGAGGGTTACGAGCAGTACTTC.

This clonotype came up a few times. The chain carries TRBV4-3 and TRBJ2-1; D is perhaps TRBD2 (6 bases). Germline CDR1 LGHNA, CDR2 YSLEER. The CDR3 has 16 residues. The ends were cut back, 0 bases at V and 7 bases at J, with 16 bases in the middle. CDR3 DNA sequence: TGCGCCAGCAGCCAAGAGAGCCTAGCGCCCATGAATGAGCAGTTCTTC. As protein: CASSQESLAPMNEQFF.

This clonotype was counted only a few times. V gene TRBV5-1 combines with J gene TRBJ1-1, with a tentative D call TRBD1 (5 bases). Trimming removed 5 bases from V and 1 base from J, with 12 bases in between. Per germline, CDR1 SGHRS and CDR2 YFSETQ. The CDR3 contains 14 residues. CDR3 residues: CASSSSQGNTEAFF. Here the CDR3 DNA reads TGCGCCAGCAGTTCGTCTCAGGGGAACACTGAAGCTTTCTTT.

This clonotype was seen only a few times. CDR3 region: CATSDSTGGQETQYF. Written as DNA, the CDR3 is TGTGCCACCAGTGATTCCACTGGCGGCCAAGAGACCCAGTACTTC. The V gene is TRBV24-1, the J gene TRBJ2-5, with D hard to call. Germline-derived CDR1 and CDR2 are KGHDR and SFDVKD. V dropped 2 bases and J dropped 1 base, with 10 bases sitting between them. The CDR3 contains 15 residues.

This clonotype has a handful of counts. The chain joins TRBV6-2 or TRBV6-3 to TRBJ2-4; D not resolved. Germline loops: CDR1 MNHEY, CDR2 SVGEGT. This CDR3 region has 12 residues. Trimming took 4 bases from V and 7 from J, leaving 8 bases between them. CDR3 nucleotides: TGTGCCAGCAGTTCGAGCCGGAACATTCAGTACTTC. This encodes CASSSSRNIQYF.

In this sample, this clonotype turned up many times. The rearrangement links TRBV7-8 to TRBJ2-7, with TRBD1 matching 7 bases. J gave up 2 bases and V 4 bases, and 5 bases lay outside the gene matches. The germline V gene encodes CDR1 SGHVS and CDR2 FQNEAQ. The CDR3 consists of 14 residues. CDR3 in DNA: TGTGCCAGCAGCTACTGGGACAGTACCTACGAGCAGTACTTC. Translating gives CASSYWDSTYEQYF.

This clonotype has a count of ten or more. The chain recombines TRBV7-2 with TRBJ2-2; D possibly corresponds to TRBD2 (6 bases). Germline V gene sequence: CDR1 SGHTA, CDR2 FQGNSA. The V gene lost 4 bases and the J gene lost 4 bases, with 10 bases spanning the gap. CDR3 length equals 14 residues. Here the CDR3 DNA reads TGTGCCAGCAGCTACCAGGGAGGCACCGGGGAGCTGTTTTTT. It is translated as CASSYQGGTGELFF.

This clonotype has just a few counts. This chain joins TRBV20-1 and TRBJ1-2, with unresolved D. This CDR3 has 12 residues. The ends were cut back, 3 bases at V and 1 base at J, with 6 bases in the middle. Per the germline V gene, CDR1 is DFQATT and CDR2 is SNEGSKA (reference sequence). This chain's CDR3 is CSARRDNYGYTF. CDR3 in DNA: TGCAGTGCTAGGCGGGATAACTATGGCTACACCTTC.

This clonotype rates as large (0.1 to 1%). The chain combines TRBV9 with TRBJ2-3; 7 nucleotides match TRBD2. V lost 3 bases and J lost 3; bases outside the gene matches: 7. The germline gives CDR1 SGDLS, CDR2 YYNGEE. The CDR3 consists of 15 residues. CDR3 in amino acids: CASSATSDLTDTQYF. Here the CDR3 DNA reads TGTGCCAGCAGCGCTACTAGCGATTTGACAGATACGCAGTATTTT.

This clonotype was seen ten or more times. The chain joins TRBV19 to TRBJ1-5; D call uncertain. The V gene's germline CDR1 is LNHDA and CDR2 SQIVND (reference sequence). This CDR3 is built from 14 residues. V was clipped by 9 bases and J by 1 base, with 13 bases between them. The CDR3 DNA is TGTGCCAGCAGCATCACGGGGAGCAATCAGCCCCAGCATTTT. Residues: CASSITGSNQPQHF. The full variable domain, in which reference TRBV19 and TRBJ1-5 provide the parts outside the CDR3, is DGGITQSPKYLFRKEGQNVTLSCEQNLNHDAMYWYRQDPGQGLRLIYYSQIVNDFQKGDIAEGYSVSREKKESFPLTVTSAQKNPTAFYLCASSITGSNQPQHFGDGTRLSIL.

This clonotype was detected many times. The chain employs TRBV7-2 and TRBJ2-7; the D gene is possibly TRBD1 (8 bases). This CDR3 is built from 16 residues. V lost 5 bases and J lost 2, with 19 bases in between. Germline CDR1 and CDR2: SGHTA and FQGNSA. CDR3 loop: CASSRGRGQDTYEQYF. In nucleotides, the CDR3 is TGTGCCAGCAGCCGGGGGAGGGGACAGGACACCTACGAGCAGTACTTC.